The 2 T cell receptor beta chains given below trace back to one sample, sequenced in a study of CD8 T cells in ankylosing spondylitis. MiXCR, run by TCRdb on the 5' RACE reads, gives a single entry per CDR3 protein. This sample has roughly 220,000 distinct CDR3 sequences, with 8% to 11% found just once. The sample taken for sequencing was blood, either unsorted or a sorted T cell fraction (not recorded which). Receptors were obtained from a male donor with ankylosing spondylitis or in good health (not recorded which).

The chain recombines TRBV7-2 with TRBJ2-1; TRBD2 matches at 8 bases. The CDR3 covers 13 residues. Germline CDR1 is SGHTA and CDR2 is FQGNSA. Trimming at V came to 8 bases and at J to 4 bases, leaving 4 bases not matched to a gene. The CDR3 bases are TGTGCCAGCGGCAGCGGGGGTTACAATGAGCAGTTCTTC. It translates to CASGSGGYNEQFF.

Ten or more counts support this clonotype. The V call is TRBV25-1, the J call TRBJ2-7; D gene unclear. Germline V gene sequence: CDR1 MGHDK, CDR2 SYGVNS. Between the trimmed V and J ends, which lost 0 bases and 6 bases, there was a span of 9 bases. There are 13 residues in the CDR3. This chain's CDR3 is CASSEYTQSEQYF. In DNA, the CDR3 is TGTGCCAGCAGTGAATACACGCAGAGCGAGCAGTACTTC.